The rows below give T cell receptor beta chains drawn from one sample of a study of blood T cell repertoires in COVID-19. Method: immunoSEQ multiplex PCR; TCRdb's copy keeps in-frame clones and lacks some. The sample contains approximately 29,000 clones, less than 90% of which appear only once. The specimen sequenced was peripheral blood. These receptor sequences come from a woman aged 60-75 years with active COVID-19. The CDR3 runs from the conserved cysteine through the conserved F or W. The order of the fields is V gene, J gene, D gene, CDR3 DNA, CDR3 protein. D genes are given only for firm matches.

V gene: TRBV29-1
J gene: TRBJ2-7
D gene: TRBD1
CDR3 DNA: TGCAGCGTGGGACAGGGGCGGGAGCAGTACTTC
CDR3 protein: CSVGQGREQYF

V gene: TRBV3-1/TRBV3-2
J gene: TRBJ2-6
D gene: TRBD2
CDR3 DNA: TGTGCCAGCAGCCAAGTATACGGGGGGAAAGCGAACGTCCTGACTTTC
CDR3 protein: CASSQVYGGKANVLTF

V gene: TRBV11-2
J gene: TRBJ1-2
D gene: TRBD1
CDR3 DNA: TGTGCCAGCAGCTCCGGAACGGGGGCAGGGGGGTATGGCTACACCTTC
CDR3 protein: CASSSGTGAGGYGYTF

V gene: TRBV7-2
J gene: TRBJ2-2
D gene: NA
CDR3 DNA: TGTGCCAGCAGCCTTACCGGGGTCTTCGGGGAGCTGTTTTTT
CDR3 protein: CASSLTGVFGELFF

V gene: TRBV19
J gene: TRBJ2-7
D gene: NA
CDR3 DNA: TGTGCCAGCGCCGCGGGTGCGTACGAGCAGTACTTC
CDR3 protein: CASAAGAYEQYF

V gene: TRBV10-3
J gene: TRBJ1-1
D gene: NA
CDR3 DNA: TGTGCCATCAGTGATCAGAGGGGGACTGAAGCTTTCTTT
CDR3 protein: CAISDQRGTEAFF

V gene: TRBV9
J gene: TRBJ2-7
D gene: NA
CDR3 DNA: TGTGCCAGCAGCGCTGAACAGGGCTACGAGCAGTACTTC
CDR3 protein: CASSAEQGYEQYF

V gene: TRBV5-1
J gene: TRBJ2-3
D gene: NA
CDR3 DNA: TGCGCCAGCAGCTTGGATCATCGCACAGATACGCAGTATTTT
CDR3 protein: CASSLDHRTDTQYF

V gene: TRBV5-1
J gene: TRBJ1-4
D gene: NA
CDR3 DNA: TGCGCCAGCAGCTTGCAGGGGTCTAATGAAAAACTGTTTTTT
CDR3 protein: CASSLQGSNEKLFF

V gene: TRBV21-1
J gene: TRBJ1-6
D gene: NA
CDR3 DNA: TGTGCCAGCAGCAAAATACGGAGCTCCTATAATTCACCCCTCCACTTT
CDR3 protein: CASSKIRSSYNSPLHF

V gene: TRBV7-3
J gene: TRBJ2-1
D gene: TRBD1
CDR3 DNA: TGTGCCAGCAGCTTATCTCAGACAGGGAAGCAGTTCTTC
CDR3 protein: CASSLSQTGKQFF

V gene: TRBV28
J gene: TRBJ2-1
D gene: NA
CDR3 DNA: TGTGCCAGCAGTTTATACGCAGGAGGCTCCTACAATGAGCAGTTCTTC
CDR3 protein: CASSLYAGGSYNEQFF

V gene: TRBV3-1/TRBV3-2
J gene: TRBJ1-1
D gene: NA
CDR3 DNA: TGTGCCAGCAGCCGTGGTAGAAATGAAGCTTTCTTT
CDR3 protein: CASSRGRNEAFF